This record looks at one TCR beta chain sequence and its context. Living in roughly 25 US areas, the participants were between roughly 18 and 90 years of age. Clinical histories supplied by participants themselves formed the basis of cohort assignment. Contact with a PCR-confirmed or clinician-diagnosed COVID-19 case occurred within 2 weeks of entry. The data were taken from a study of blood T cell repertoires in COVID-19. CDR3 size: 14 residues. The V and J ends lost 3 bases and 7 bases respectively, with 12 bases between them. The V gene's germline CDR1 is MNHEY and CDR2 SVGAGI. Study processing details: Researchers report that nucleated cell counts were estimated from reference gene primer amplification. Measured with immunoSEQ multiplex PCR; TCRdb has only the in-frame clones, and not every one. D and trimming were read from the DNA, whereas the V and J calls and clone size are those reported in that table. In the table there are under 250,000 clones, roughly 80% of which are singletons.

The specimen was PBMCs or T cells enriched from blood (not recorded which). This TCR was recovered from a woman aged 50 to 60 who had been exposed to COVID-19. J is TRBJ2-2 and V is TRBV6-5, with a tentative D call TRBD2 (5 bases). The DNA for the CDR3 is TGTGCCAGCAGTTATACTAGTCTAGGCGGGGAGCTGTTTTTT. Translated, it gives CASSYTSLGGELFF.